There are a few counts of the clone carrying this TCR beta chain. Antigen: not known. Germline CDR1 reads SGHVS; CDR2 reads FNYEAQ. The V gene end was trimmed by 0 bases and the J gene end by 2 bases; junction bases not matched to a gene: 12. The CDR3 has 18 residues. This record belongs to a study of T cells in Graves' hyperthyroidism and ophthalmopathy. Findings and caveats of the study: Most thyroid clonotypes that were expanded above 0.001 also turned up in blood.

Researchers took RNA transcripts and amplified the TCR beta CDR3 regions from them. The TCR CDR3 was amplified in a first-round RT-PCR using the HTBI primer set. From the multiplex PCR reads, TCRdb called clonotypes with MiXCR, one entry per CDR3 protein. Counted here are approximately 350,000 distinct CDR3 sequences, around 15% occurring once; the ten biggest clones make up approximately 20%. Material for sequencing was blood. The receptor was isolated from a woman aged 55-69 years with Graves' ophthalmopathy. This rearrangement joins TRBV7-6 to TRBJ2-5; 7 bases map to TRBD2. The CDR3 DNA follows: TGTGCCAGCAGCTTAGCCTTGGGGCTAGCGGACATACAAGAGACCCAGTACTTC. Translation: CASSLALGLADIQETQYF.